This is a list of T cell receptor beta chains from one sample in a study of shared clonotypes between healthy human individuals. Profiled with immunoSEQ multiplex PCR; TCRdb holds only in-frame clones, not every one. The sample has about 1 million clones; about 75% are singletons. Sequenced material: memory CD4+ T cells sorted from blood. These receptor sequences come from a man aged 18 to 30 in good health. The CDR3 runs from the conserved cysteine through the conserved F or W. Each record gives: clone size, J gene, D gene, V gene, CDR3 DNA, CDR3 protein. The D gene is left open where the match is weak. Where a row states a size, it is once, few, many or the class of an expanded clone; other rows omit it.

-	TRBJ2-3	-	TRBV5-1	TGCGCCAGCGTACCTTCTTCTAGCACAGATACGCAGTATTTT	CASVPSSSTDTQYF
few	TRBJ2-7	-	TRBV20-1	TGCAGTGCTGAGCGCTACGAGCAGTACTTC	CSAERYEQYF
-	TRBJ1-5	-	TRBV30	TGTGCCTGGAGCCGGGATAGCAATCAGCCCCAGCATTTT	CAWSRDSNQPQHF
once	TRBJ2-2	-	TRBV27	TGTGCCAGCAGTCCCAACAGCCCCCGGGACACCGGGGAGCTGTTTTTT	CASSPNSPRDTGELFF
-	TRBJ1-5	-	TRBV19	TGTGCCAGTAGGGTCACTGATTATAGCAATCAGCCCCAGCATTTT	CASRVTDYSNQPQHF
-	TRBJ1-1	-	TRBV14	TGTGCCAGCAGCCAAAGGAGGGCTGAAGCTTTCTTT	CASSQRRAEAFF
-	TRBJ1-2	-	TRBV6-1	TGTGCCAGCAGTGAAGCGCTCGGGGTCTCCTATGGCTACACCTTC	CASSEALGVSYGYTF
once	TRBJ2-1	-	TRBV15	TGTGCCCCGACACCGGTGCGTCTTCTTGGTGCCTCGAATGAGCAGTTCTTC	CAPTPVRLLGASNEQFF
few	TRBJ1-5	TRBD1	TRBV6-1	TGTGCCAGCAGTGAATCACAGGGGGCTGTTCAGCCCCAGCATTTT	CASSESQGAVQPQHF
-	TRBJ1-1	-	TRBV5-6	TGTGCCAGCAGCTTGGTTTCCAACAGTCGGACTGAAGCTTTCTTT	CASSLVSNSRTEAFF
-	TRBJ2-1	TRBD2	TRBV5-6	TGTGCCAGCAGCTTGGGTCTAGCGGGTAGGGAGCAGTTCTTC	CASSLGLAGREQFF
few	TRBJ1-1	-	TRBV10-3	TGTGCCATCAGGTCGGGAGATGAAGCTTTCTTT	CAIRSGDEAFF
-	TRBJ2-1	TRBD2	TRBV10-1	TGCGCCAGCTCCGAAGCCTTAGCGGGAGGGTACAATGAGCAGTTCTTC	CASSEALAGGYNEQFF
-	TRBJ1-2	-	TRBV7-2	TGTGCCAGCAGCCCCTCCTCCGGGGGTAATTACTATGGCTACACCTTC	CASSPSSGGNYYGYTF
-	TRBJ2-5	TRBD2	TRBV27	TGTGCCAGCAGTCCAACAGGGACTAGCGGGGAGACCCAGTACTTC	CASSPTGTSGETQYF
-	TRBJ2-1	TRBD1	TRBV29-1	TGCAGCGTCTCGAGTGGGACAGGGCCAACCGAGCAGTTCTTC	CSVSSGTGPTEQFF
-	TRBJ1-6	TRBD1	TRBV27	TGTGCCAGCAGTTTGGGGACAGGCGACTACTTTGATAATTCACCCCTCCACTTT	CASSLGTGDYFDNSPLHF
-	TRBJ1-2	-	TRBV19	TGTGCCAGTAGTATCGGGACGGTCCATGGCTACACCTTC	CASSIGTVHGYTF
-	TRBJ1-2	TRBD1	TRBV18	TGTGCCAGCTCCCCCGAGCGACAGGGGGCATGGTCCTTC	CASSPERQGAWSF
-	TRBJ2-1	-	TRBV19	TGTGCCAGTAGTAAGACTGCTGGGGGCTTTAATGAGCAGTTCTTC	CASSKTAGGFNEQFF
few	TRBJ1-2	TRBD1	TRBV9	TGTGCCAGCAGCGACAGGGGCTTGGAAGGCTACACCTTC	CASSDRGLEGYTF
once	TRBJ1-5	-	TRBV19	TGTGCCTGCTCTGGGGTTAGCAATCAGCCCCAGCATTTT	CACSGVSNQPQHF
once	TRBJ1-5	TRBD1	TRBV27	TGTGCCAGCAGTACGACAGGGCGTAGCAATCAGCCCCAGCATTTT	CASSTTGRSNQPQHF
-	TRBJ1-2	-	TRBV18	TGTGCCAGCTCACTTGACAGGACCTATGGCTACACCTTC	CASSLDRTYGYTF
few	TRBJ1-1	-	TRBV7-9	TGTGCCAGCAGCCTTACGGGTCGAGCTTTCTTT	CASSLTGRAFF
-	TRBJ2-3	-	TRBV4-3	TGCGCCAGCAGCCAAGTAGGGACCTGGAGAACAGATACGCAGTATTTT	CASSQVGTWRTDTQYF
-	TRBJ2-3	TRBD1	TRBV5-4	TGTGCCAGCAGCTCAACCGGGACAGTAGTCGATACGCAGTATTTT	CASSSTGTVVDTQYF
-	TRBJ1-2	-	TRBV18	TGTGCCAGCTCACCACTATCGGTACAAGGGTACTATGGCTACACCTTC	CASSPLSVQGYYGYTF
once	TRBJ1-4	TRBD1	TRBV28	TGTGCCAGCAGTCCCGTGGGACAGGATGAAAAACTGTTTTTT	CASSPVGQDEKLFF
-	TRBJ2-6	-	TRBV19	TGTGCCAGTAGTATTACAGCCCCTGGGGCCAACGTCCTGACTTTC	CASSITAPGANVLTF
-	TRBJ2-3	TRBD2	TRBV6-5	TGTGCCAGCAGTTACTCCGGGCGGGGGGGCACAGATACGCAGTATTTT	CASSYSGRGGTDTQYF
few	TRBJ2-5	TRBD2	TRBV5-1	TGCGCCAGCAGCTTGGCCGAGGTTTCTAGCGGGAGGACCCAGTACTTC	CASSLAEVSSGRTQYF
-	TRBJ2-1	-	TRBV29-1	TGCAGCGTGGGACTCAATGAGCAGTTCTTC	CSVGLNEQFF
-	TRBJ1-1	-	TRBV18	TGTGCCAGCTCACCACCGGCAGGAGATGAAGCTTTCTTT	CASSPPAGDEAFF
-	TRBJ1-1	-	TRBV29-1	TGCAGCGTTGTGTCCGGACTCTTCGAAGCTTTCTTT	CSVVSGLFEAFF
-	TRBJ2-7	TRBD2	TRBV6-6	TGTGCCAGCAGGACGACTAGCGGGTACTCCTACGAGCAGTACTTC	CASRTTSGYSYEQYF
once	TRBJ2-1	-	TRBV10-3	TGTGCCATTCAGGGGTACAATGAGCAGTTCTTC	CAIQGYNEQFF
-	TRBJ2-1	-	TRBV9	TGTGCCAGCAGCGTAGTTTTCAATGAGCAGTTCTTC	CASSVVFNEQFF
-	TRBJ1-5	TRBD1	TRBV7-2	TGTGCCAGCAGCCCGGACAGGGGCTGGGGTCAGCCCCAGCATTTT	CASSPDRGWGQPQHF
few	TRBJ1-1	-	TRBV5-1	TGCGCCAGCAGCTTTGCGGCGAACACTGAAGCTTTCTTT	CASSFAANTEAFF
-	TRBJ2-7	-	TRBV7-9	TGTGCCAGCAGCTTAGGGGTCTCAGGAGGGTTCTCCTACGAGCAGTACTTC	CASSLGVSGGFSYEQYF
few	TRBJ2-7	TRBD2	TRBV9	TGTGCCACCCCCCCGACCAGACTAGCGGGGTCCTCCTACGAGCAGTACTTC	CATPPTRLAGSSYEQYF
-	TRBJ2-7	-	TRBV28	TGTGCCAGCACCCCCCCGACTGGGAGCGAGCAGTACTTC	CASTPPTGSEQYF
few	TRBJ2-1	-	TRBV6-5	TGTGCCAGCAGACAGGGAAACAATGAGCAGTTCTTC	CASRQGNNEQFF
-	TRBJ1-6	-	TRBV6-1	TGTGCCAGCACCGAAGGGCCTAGACCCCTCCACTTT	CASTEGPRPLHF
-	TRBJ2-7	-	TRBV11-2	TGTGCCAGCAGCTCAATTCGGACAGACATCTACGAGCAGTACTTC	CASSSIRTDIYEQYF
once	TRBJ2-2	TRBD1	TRBV5-1	TGCGCCAGCAGCTTGGGGACAGGGGGCGCGAGCACCGGGGAGCTGTTTTTT	CASSLGTGGASTGELFF
-	TRBJ1-2	TRBD1	TRBV6-5	TGTGCCAGCAGCCTCGGACAGGGACGCTACACCTTC	CASSLGQGRYTF
-	TRBJ2-7	TRBD2	TRBV10-3	TGTGCCATCAGTGAGCGTGGGGTTAGCGGGAGGACTACTTACGAGCAGTACTTC	CAISERGVSGRTTYEQYF
few	TRBJ1-1	-	TRBV19	TGTGCCACACGCGCATTGGGCGCTTTAGGGGTAGCTTTCTTT	CATRALGALGVAFF
-	TRBJ1-2	-	TRBV6-5	TGTGCCAGCAGCCTCTACACCTTC	CASSLYTF
-	TRBJ2-7	-	TRBV10-2	TGCGCCAGCAGGGGGGGGACAGGTTCAAAGGACGAGCAGTACTTC	CASRGGTGSKDEQYF
-	TRBJ2-7	-	TRBV28	TGTGCCAGCAGTCCTTTTAGGCGAGGCGAGCAGTACTTC	CASSPFRRGEQYF
-	TRBJ1-2	-	TRBV18	TGTGCCAGCTCGCAACTACATGGGCTCCAGGACGGCTACACCTTC	CASSQLHGLQDGYTF
-	TRBJ2-1	-	TRBV7-2	TGTGCCAGCGGCGGGCCCGCACGTGGGACCAATGAGCAGTTCTTC	CASGGPARGTNEQFF
-	TRBJ1-6	-	TRBV13	TGTGCCAGCAGAAGGGGTCAGAATTCACCCCTCCACTTT	CASRRGQNSPLHF
-	TRBJ2-1	-	TRBV30	TGTGCCTGGAGCCCAAACAGGGCCTACAATGAGCAGTTCTTC	CAWSPNRAYNEQFF
-	TRBJ2-7	-	TRBV6-8	TGTGCCAGCAGTTACTCGTACAGGATCTGCCCCTACGAGCAGTACTTC	CASSYSYRICPYEQYF
-	TRBJ2-6	-	TRBV4-1	TGCGCCAGCAGCCAGGCAGAGGCGGTGGCCAACGTCCTGACTTTC	CASSQAEAVANVLTF
-	TRBJ2-1	-	TRBV12-5	TGTGCTAGTGGTTTGAGGCGGGGGCCTTACAATGAGCAGTTCTTC	CASGLRRGPYNEQFF